This T cell receptor beta chain was profiled in a study of blood T cell repertoires in COVID-19 (dated by TCRdb to 2019 to 2021). Some background on the complete study: Samples from collaborators originated in the United States, Italy and Spain and spanned both the acute and convalescent phases of COVID-19. The prospective study material was composed of cDNA or gDNA derived from T cells, B-cell-depleted T cells, or PBMCs. The dataset comprised deeply sampled blood TCRbeta repertoires from subjects exposed to, actively infected with, or recovered from COVID-19. The repertoires were released in a freely available public database meant as a resource for research on the immune response to SARS-CoV-2. Samples came from the ongoing ImmuneRACE study (first 160 participants) plus 1,254 subjects from 6 global collaborators. The sample metadata nearly always contained a de-identified subject ID, COVID-19 status, age in years and sex. Where available, HLA class I and class II types were obtained from metadata supplied by the sample provider rather than from assay-based typing.

This clone was counted once. The clone's antigen remains unknown. Base qualities are not at hand, and no much larger clone is one base apart. TCRbeta CDR3 regions were amplified from genomic DNA by means of the immunoSEQ Assay, a bias-controlled multiplex PCR. The study's own analysis went as follows. The number of nucleated cells in each sample was estimated from the amplification of reference gene primers within the assay. To quantify the absolute abundance of each unique TCRbeta CDR3 rearrangement, sequence reads were collapsed and filtered. For each sample, productive Simpson clonality was calculated as the square root of Simpson's diversity index across productive rearrangements. In TCRdb, the immuneACCESS table is reduced to in-frame sequences with V and J assigned. These tables do not hold every clone; where another copy was compared, an unresolved V gene accounts for under half, and the others remain unexplained. V and J calls and clone size are given by that table; D and trimming were obtained from the DNA. Here the sample has 150,000 to 200,000 clones; roughly 90% occur a single time. In total, the top ten clones hold roughly 8.4% of the sample.

Relative to germline, V is 4 bases shorter and J is 8 bases shorter, with 17 bases between their ends. The germline V gene (reference sequence) specifies MNHEY as CDR1 and SMNVEV as CDR2. The CDR3 contains 14 residues, cysteine and phenylalanine counted. The sequence is cut down to CDR3 DNA, 42 bases in frame from base 1. Participants in the prospective study were enrolled through a virtual design, were aged roughly 18 to 100 years, and lived in under 25 United States geographic areas. To assign participants to cohorts, the prospective study relied on clinical history that participants themselves reported in a screening survey and a study questionnaire. ImmuneRACE Cohort 3 recovered participants were defined by two consecutive negative NP/OP PCR tests, healthcare professional clearance, or symptom resolution. Each participant in the prospective study had whole blood, serum and a nasopharyngeal or oropharyngeal swab collected by mobile phlebotomists. Over a roughly 2-month period, participants in the prospective study had the option of providing additional blood draws and questionnaires. Before DNA extraction, blood samples from the prospective study were shipped at room temperature or frozen.

General findings and caveats noted by the study authors: The quantity of clinical and demographic metadata differed by source and by participant and was supplied without curation.

The chain is assembled from TRBV27 and TRBJ1-2; too little of a D gene remains to name it. Sequencing was performed on PBMCs or T cells enriched from blood (not recorded which). The sequence was obtained from a woman aged 18-29 years who had recovered from COVID-19. The DNA reads as follows: TGTGCCAGCAGTTCCCTAAGTTTCCCGCGGGGCTACACCTTC. It encodes CASSSLSFPRGYTF.